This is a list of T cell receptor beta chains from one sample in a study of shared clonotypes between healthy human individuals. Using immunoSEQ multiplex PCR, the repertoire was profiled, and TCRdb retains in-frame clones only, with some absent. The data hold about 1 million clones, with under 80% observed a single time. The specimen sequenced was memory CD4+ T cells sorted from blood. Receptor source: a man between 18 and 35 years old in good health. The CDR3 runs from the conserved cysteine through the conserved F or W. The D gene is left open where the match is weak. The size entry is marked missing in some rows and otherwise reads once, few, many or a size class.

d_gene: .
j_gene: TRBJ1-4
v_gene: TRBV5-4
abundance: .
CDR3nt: TGTGCCAGCAGCGTAATCACACCAGGGATGAGGCAAAAACTGTTTTTT
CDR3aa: CASSVITPGMRQKLFF

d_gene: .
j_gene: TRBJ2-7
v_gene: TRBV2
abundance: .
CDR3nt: TGTGCCAGCAGCCGGGCGCCCTACGAGCAGTACTTC
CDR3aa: CASSRAPYEQYF

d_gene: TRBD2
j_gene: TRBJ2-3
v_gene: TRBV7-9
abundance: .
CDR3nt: TGTGCCAGCAGCTTCCTAGCGGGAGGCCTATTCCCAGATACGCAGTATTTT
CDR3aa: CASSFLAGGLFPDTQYF

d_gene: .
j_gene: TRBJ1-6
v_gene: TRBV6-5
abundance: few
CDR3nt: TGTGCCAGCAGGCCCTCATCCTCAGGGAATTCACCCCTCCACTTT
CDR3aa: CASRPSSSGNSPLHF

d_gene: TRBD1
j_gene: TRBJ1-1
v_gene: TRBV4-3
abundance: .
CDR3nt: TGCGCCAGCAGCCAGGGCCCAGGGTGGGGGACAGGGTCTAGGAACACTGAAGCTTTCTTT
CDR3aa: CASSQGPGWGTGSRNTEAFF

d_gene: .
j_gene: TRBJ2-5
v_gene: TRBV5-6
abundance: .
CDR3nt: TGTGCCAGCAGCTCGACAATACAAGAGACCCAGTACTTC
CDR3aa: CASSSTIQETQYF

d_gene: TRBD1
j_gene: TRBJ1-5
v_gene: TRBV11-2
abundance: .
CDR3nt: TGTGCCAGCAGTCGGGACAGGGAGGTCAATCAGCCCCAGCATTTT
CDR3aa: CASSRDREVNQPQHF

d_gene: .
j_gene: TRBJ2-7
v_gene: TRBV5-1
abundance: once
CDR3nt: TGCGCCAGCAGCACCGGACCAAAGCAGTACTTC
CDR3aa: CASSTGPKQYF

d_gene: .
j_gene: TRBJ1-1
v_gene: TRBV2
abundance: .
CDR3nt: TGTGCCAGCAGAGCCGGGAAGACTGAAGCTTTCTTT
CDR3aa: CASRAGKTEAFF

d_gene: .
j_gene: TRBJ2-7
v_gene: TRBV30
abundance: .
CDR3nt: TGTGCCTGGAGTCCATGGAGCGCCAACGAGCAGTACTTC
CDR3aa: CAWSPWSANEQYF

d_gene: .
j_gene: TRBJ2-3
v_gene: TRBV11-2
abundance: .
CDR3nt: TGTGCCAGCAGCTCCACGGGGTTCGGGGCAGATACGCAGTATTTT
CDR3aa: CASSSTGFGADTQYF

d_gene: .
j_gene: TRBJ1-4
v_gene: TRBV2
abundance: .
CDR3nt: TGTGCCAGCAGGACCGGAGACCCTTTTAATGAAAAACTGTTTTTT
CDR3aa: CASRTGDPFNEKLFF

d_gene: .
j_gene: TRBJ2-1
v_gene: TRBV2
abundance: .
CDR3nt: TGTGCCAGCAGTGACCGAACACAGGATATCTGGAATGAGCAGTTCTTC
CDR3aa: CASSDRTQDIWNEQFF

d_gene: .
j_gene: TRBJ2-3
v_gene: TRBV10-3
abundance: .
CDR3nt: TGTGCCATCAGTGAATCGGGTTCCACAGATACGCAGTATTTT
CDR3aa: CAISESGSTDTQYF

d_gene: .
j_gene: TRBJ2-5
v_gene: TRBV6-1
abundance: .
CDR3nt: TGTGCCAGCGGGCAGGGTGGGGAGACCCAGTACTTC
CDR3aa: CASGQGGETQYF

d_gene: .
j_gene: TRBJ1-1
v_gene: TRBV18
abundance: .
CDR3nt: TGTGCCAGCTCACCCCCCGTGCGCCCGAACACTGAAGCTTTCTTT
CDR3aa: CASSPPVRPNTEAFF

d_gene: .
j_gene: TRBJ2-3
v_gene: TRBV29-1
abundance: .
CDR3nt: TGCAGCGTTGTCAGTGGCACAGATACGCAGTATTTT
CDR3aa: CSVVSGTDTQYF

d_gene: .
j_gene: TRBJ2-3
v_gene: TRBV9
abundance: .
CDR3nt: TGTGCCAGCAGCGTAGGTCCCGTTCAGGGGTCAAGCACAGATACGCAGTATTTT
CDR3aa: CASSVGPVQGSSTDTQYF

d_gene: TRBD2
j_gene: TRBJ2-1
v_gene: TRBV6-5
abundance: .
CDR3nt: TGTGCCAGCAGCATCGGGAGGGCAGAGGCTGAGCAGTTCTTC
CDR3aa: CASSIGRAEAEQFF

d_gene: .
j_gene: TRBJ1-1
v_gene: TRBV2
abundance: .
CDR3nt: TGTGCCAGCGATCGGGGGGCTGAAGCTTTCTTT
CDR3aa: CASDRGAEAFF

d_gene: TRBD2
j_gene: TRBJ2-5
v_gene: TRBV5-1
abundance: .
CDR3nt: TGCGCCAGCCAGCGGGAGGGAACGGAGACCCAGTACTTC
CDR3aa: CASQREGTETQYF

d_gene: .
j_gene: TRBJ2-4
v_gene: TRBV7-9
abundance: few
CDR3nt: TGTGCCAGCAGCTTAGACCGGGACAAAAACATTCAGTACTTC
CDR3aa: CASSLDRDKNIQYF

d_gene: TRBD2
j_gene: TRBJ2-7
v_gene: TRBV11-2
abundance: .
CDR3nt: TGTGCCAGCAGCTTAGGGCCAAGCGGGGGGGCCGACGAGCAGTACTTC
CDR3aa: CASSLGPSGGADEQYF

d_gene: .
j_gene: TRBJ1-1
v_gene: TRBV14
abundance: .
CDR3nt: TGTGCCAGCAGCCACCCCGGGGCTGAAGCTTTCTTT
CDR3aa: CASSHPGAEAFF

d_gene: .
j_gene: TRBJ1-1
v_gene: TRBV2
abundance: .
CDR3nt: TGTGCCAGCAGTACTGACCTAGCGACTGAAGCTTTCTTT
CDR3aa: CASSTDLATEAFF

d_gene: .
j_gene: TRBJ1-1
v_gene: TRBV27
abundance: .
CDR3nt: TGTGCCAGCAGTTTGACGACAGGCCTCACTGAAGCTTTCTTT
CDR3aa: CASSLTTGLTEAFF

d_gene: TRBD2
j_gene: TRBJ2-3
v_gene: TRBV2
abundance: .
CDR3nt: TGTGCCAGCAGTGAATTTTCGGCGGGAGGTACAGATACGCAGTATTTT
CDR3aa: CASSEFSAGGTDTQYF

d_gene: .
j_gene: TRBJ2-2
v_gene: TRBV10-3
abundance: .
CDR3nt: TGTGCCATCAGTGAAGGGGTCGGCACCGGGGAGCTGTTTTTT
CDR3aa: CAISEGVGTGELFF

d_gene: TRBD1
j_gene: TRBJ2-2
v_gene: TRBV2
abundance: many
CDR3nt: TGTGCCAGCAGTCCGGGACAGGGTCGAACCGGGGAGCTGTTTTTT
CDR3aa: CASSPGQGRTGELFF

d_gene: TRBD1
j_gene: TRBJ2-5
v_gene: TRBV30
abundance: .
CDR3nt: TGTGCCTGGAACAGGGGGCTAGGCCAAGAGACCCAGTACTTC
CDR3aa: CAWNRGLGQETQYF

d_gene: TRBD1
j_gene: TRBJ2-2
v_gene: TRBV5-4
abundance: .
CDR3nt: TGTGCCAGCAGCTTGGAGGGACAGCCCGGGGAGCTGTTTTTT
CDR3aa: CASSLEGQPGELFF